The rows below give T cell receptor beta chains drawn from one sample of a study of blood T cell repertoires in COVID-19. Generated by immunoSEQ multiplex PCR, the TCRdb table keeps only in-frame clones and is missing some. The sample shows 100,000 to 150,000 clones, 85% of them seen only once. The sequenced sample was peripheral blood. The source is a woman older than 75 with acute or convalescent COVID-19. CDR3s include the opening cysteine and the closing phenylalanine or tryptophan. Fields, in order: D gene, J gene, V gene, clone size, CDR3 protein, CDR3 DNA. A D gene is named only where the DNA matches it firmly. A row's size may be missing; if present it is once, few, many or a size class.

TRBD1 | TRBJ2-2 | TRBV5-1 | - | CASYKRTGSDGELFF | TGCGCCAGCTACAAGAGGACAGGGTCTGACGGGGAGCTGTTTTTT
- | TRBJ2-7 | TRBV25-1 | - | CASRTGVSYEQYF | TGTGCCAGCAGGACGGGGGTGTCCTACGAGCAGTACTTC
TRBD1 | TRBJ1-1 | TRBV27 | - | CASSSPGQGGTEAFF | TGTGCCAGCAGTTCCCCGGGACAGGGGGGGACTGAAGCTTTCTTT
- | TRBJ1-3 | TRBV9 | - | CASSVGGQGNTIYF | TGTGCCAGCAGCGTAGGAGGACAGGGAAACACCATATATTTT
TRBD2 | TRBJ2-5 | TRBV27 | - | CASSSELAGWETQYF | TGTGCCAGCAGTTCAGAACTAGCGGGTTGGGAGACCCAGTACTTC
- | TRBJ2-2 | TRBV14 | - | CASSQERRGPGELFF | TGTGCCAGCAGCCAAGAGAGGAGGGGCCCCGGGGAGCTGTTTTTT
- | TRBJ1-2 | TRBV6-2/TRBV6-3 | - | CASSYSRVTTYGYTF | TGTGCCAGCAGTTACTCCAGGGTTACTACCTATGGCTACACCTTC
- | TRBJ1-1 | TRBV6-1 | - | CASSEPRTALEAFF | TGTGCCAGCAGTGAACCCAGGACAGCCCTCGAAGCTTTCTTT
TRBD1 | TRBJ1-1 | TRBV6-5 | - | CASIRTGFNTEAFF | TGTGCCAGCATACGGACAGGGTTCAACACTGAAGCTTTCTTT
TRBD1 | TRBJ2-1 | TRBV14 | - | CASSRGLPSTEQFF | TGTGCCAGCAGCAGGGGGCTCCCATCCACTGAGCAGTTCTTC
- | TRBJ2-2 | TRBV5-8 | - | CASSLLRGELFF | TGTGCCAGCAGCCTCCTCCGGGGGGAGCTGTTTTTT
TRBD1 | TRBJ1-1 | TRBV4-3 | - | CASSQEPGQVSEAFF | TGCGCCAGCAGCCAAGAGCCGGGACAGGTCTCTGAAGCTTTCTTT
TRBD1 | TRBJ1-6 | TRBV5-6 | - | CASSLDRGLSYNSPLHF | TGTGCCAGCAGCTTGGACAGGGGTTTATCCTATAATTCACCCCTCCACTTT
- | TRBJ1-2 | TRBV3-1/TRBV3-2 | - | CASSRKRLGGLGYGYTF | TGTGCCAGCAGCCGGAAGAGGTTAGGGGGATTGGGCTATGGCTACACCTTC
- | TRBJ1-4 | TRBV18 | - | CASSPGEGGNEKLFF | TGTGCCAGCTCACCAGGAGAGGGAGGAAATGAAAAACTGTTTTTT
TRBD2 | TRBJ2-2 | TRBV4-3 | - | CASSQELLAPLNTGELFF | TGCGCCAGCAGCCAAGAATTACTAGCGCCCCTGAACACCGGGGAGCTGTTTTTT
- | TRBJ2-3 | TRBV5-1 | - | CASSLGQYAASTDTQYF | TGCGCCAGCAGCTTGGGTCAGTACGCTGCAAGCACAGATACGCAGTATTTT
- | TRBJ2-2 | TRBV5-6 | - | CASSFRNTGELFF | TGTGCCAGCAGCTTTAGAAACACCGGGGAGCTGTTTTTT
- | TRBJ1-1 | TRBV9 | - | CASSPSTGSALTEAFF | TGTGCCAGCAGCCCCTCCACAGGGAGCGCCCTCACTGAAGCTTTCTTT
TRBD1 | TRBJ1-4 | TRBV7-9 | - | CASSPSTGGSEKLFF | TGTGCCAGCAGCCCATCGACAGGGGGTAGTGAAAAACTGTTTTTT
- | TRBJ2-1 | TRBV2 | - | CASSSLGPYNEQFF | TGTGCCAGCAGTTCCTTGGGCCCTTACAATGAGCAGTTCTTC
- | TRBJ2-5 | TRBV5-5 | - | CASLLRGQGQETQYF | TGTGCCAGCCTACTTAGGGGCCAGGGGCAGGAGACCCAGTACTTC
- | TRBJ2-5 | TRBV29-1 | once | CSVEDPYQETQYF | TGCAGCGTTGAAGACCCGTACCAAGAGACCCAGTACTTC
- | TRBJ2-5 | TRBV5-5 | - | CASSLAGNRQETQYF | TGTGCCAGCAGCTTGGCCGGGAATAGGCAAGAGACCCAGTACTTC
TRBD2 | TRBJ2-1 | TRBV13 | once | CASSAGPGTSGGSYNEQFF | TGTGCCAGCAGCGCCGGACCCGGGACTAGCGGGGGCTCCTACAATGAGCAGTTCTTC
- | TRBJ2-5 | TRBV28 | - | CASSYKGQGLLETQYF | TGTGCCAGCAGTTATAAGGGGCAGGGCCTATTGGAGACCCAGTACTTC
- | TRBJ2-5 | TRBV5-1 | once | CASSGGGQETQYF | TGCGCCAGCAGCGGTGGGGGCCAGGAGACCCAGTACTTC
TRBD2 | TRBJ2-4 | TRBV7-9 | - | CASSRTSGGLNIQYF | TGTGCCAGCAGCCGGACTAGCGGGGGCCTAAACATTCAGTACTTC
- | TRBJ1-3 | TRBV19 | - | CASRGGQQTYGNTIYF | TGTGCCAGTAGGGGCGGACAGCAAACCTATGGAAACACCATATATTTT
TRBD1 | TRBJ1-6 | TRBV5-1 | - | CASSLSGQGRSPLHF | TGCGCCAGCAGCCTGAGCGGACAGGGCCGTTCACCCCTCCACTTT
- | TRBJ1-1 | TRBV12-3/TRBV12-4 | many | CASRNYESTEAFF | TGTGCCAGCAGGAATTATGAGAGCACTGAAGCTTTCTTT
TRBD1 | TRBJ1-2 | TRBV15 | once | CATSRGQGVGKNYGYTF | TGTGCCACCAGCAGGGGACAGGGTGTTGGGAAAAACTATGGCTACACCTTC
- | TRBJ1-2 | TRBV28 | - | CASSYSQGTYYGYTF | TGTGCCAGCAGTTACTCACAGGGCACCTACTATGGCTACACCTTC
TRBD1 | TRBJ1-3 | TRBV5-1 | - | CASSFTGASGNTIYF | TGCGCCAGCAGCTTCACAGGGGCCTCTGGAAACACCATATATTTT
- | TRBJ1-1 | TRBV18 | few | CASSRQGSDTEAFF | TGTGCCAGCTCCCGCCAGGGGAGCGACACTGAAGCTTTCTTT
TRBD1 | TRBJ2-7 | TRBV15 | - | CATGTGAYEQYF | TGTGCCACCGGGACAGGGGCCTACGAGCAGTACTTC
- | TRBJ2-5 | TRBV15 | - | CATSRDSAASGTQYF | TGTGCCACCAGCAGAGATTCGGCTGCTTCGGGGACCCAGTACTTC